This T cell receptor beta chain was captured by sequencing in a study of cytomegalovirus exposure and HLA in healthy donors. The study ran its PCR with 60 Vbeta and 13 Jbeta primers. Sequencing was performed with immunoSEQ multiplex PCR; in TCRdb, only in-frame clones are kept and a portion is missing. The sample holds about 160,000 clones, 75% seen once. Germline V CDR1 and CDR2: LNHDA, SQIVND (reference sequence). The CDR3 contains 18 residues. V lost 8 bases to trimming and J lost 0 bases; unmatched junction nucleotides: 11. Sequenced input: PBMCs. The chain couples TRBV19 to TRBJ2-6; 9 nucleotides match TRBD2. The origin of this receptor is a female donor in good health and CMV-seronegative. The CDR3 loop is CASAMIAGAASGANVLTF. Written as DNA, the CDR3 is TGTGCCAGTGCTATGATAGCGGGAGCCGCCTCTGGGGCCAACGTCCTGACTTTC. The whole variable domain, remainder taken from reference TRBV19 and TRBJ2-6, is DGGITQSPKYLFRKEGQNVTLSCEQNLNHDAMYWYRQDPGQGLRLIYYSQIVNDFQKGDIAEGYSVSREKKESFPLTVTSAQKNPTAFYLCASAMIAGAASGANVLTFGAGSRLTVL.